This T cell receptor beta chain was sequenced in a study of CD8 T cells in ankylosing spondylitis. TCRdb reanalysed the 5' RACE reads using MiXCR and keeps one entry per CDR3 protein. This table holds 150,000 to 200,000 distinct CDR3 sequences, approximately 32% found once. This clonotype was counted only a few times. Trimming took 7 bases from V and 4 from J; bases not matched to a gene: 2. The CDR3 is made up of 11 amino acids. The germline gives CDR1 DFQATT, CDR2 SNEGSKA (reference sequence). Material for sequencing was synovial fluid, either unsorted or a sorted T cell fraction (not recorded which). The receptor was derived from a male donor with ankylosing spondylitis. The chain couples TRBV20-1 to TRBJ2-3; 7 bases match TRBD2. In DNA form, the CDR3 reads TGCAGTGGTAGCGGGTCAGATACGCAGTATTTT. This translates into CSGSGSDTQYF.